This entry describes one T cell receptor beta chain. Its matching antigen is unknown. Viral peptide pool expansion of antigen-specific CD4+ T cells preceded sequencing in the ViraFEST assay. Following a 10-day culture, CD4+ T cells were purified. From March to December 2020, the person had a SARS-CoV-2 infection that was confirmed by PCR. Participants were given two doses of BNT162b2 or mRNA-1273 vaccine. Cultures received IL-2 medium that replaced half the medium on days 3 and 7. Unmatched junction bases numbered 9, after V lost 4 bases and J lost 1 base. Germline V gives CDR1 SGDLS, CDR2 YYNGEE. This CDR3 has 18 amino acids. Using immunoSEQ multiplex PCR, the repertoire was profiled, and TCRdb retains in-frame clones only, with some absent. Altogether fewer than 15,000 clones are present, around 78% being singletons, with the ten largest covering around 34%. This sample stems from a study of vaccination effects on CD4 cells after COVID-19. Study background: Convalescent patients (three in total) were sampled early and late after vaccination. Following the second dose by a median of 72 days, the post-vaccine samples were obtained.

Points from the study as a whole: Late after vaccination, infection- and vaccine-induced clones showed marked clonal contraction.

The TCR sequence derives from a human donor who had a prior SARS-CoV-2 infection. V gene TRBV9 combines with J gene TRBJ2-3, with 13 bases lining up with TRBD2. The sample here was CD4+ T cells from PBMCs cultured with HCoV-NL63 spike peptides, taken after COVID-19 vaccination. The CDR3 sequence is CASSIPLGLAGGTDTQYF. CDR3 sequence (DNA): TGTGCCAGCAGCATACCCCTTGGACTAGCGGGAGGCACAGATACGCAGTATTTT. Together with reference TRBV9 and TRBJ2-3, the CDR3 gives the full variable domain: DSGVTQTPKHLITATGQRVTLRCSPRSGDLSVYWYQQSLDQGLQFLIQYYNGEERAKGNILERFSAQQFPDLHSELNLSSLELGDSALYFCASSIPLGLAGGTDTQYFGPGTRLTVL.